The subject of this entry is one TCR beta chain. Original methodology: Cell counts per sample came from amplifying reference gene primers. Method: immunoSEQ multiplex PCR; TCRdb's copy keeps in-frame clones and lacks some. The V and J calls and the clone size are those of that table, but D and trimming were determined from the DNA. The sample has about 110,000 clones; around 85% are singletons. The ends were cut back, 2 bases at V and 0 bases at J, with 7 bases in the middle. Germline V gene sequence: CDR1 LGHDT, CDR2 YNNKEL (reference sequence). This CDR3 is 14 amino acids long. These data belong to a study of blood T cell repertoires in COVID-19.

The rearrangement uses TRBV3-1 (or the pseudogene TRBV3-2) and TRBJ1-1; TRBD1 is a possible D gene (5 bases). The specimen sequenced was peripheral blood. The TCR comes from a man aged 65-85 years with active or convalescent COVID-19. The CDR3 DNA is TGTGCCAGCAGCCAATTGACAGTGAACACTGAAGCTTTCTTT. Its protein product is CASSQLTVNTEAFF.